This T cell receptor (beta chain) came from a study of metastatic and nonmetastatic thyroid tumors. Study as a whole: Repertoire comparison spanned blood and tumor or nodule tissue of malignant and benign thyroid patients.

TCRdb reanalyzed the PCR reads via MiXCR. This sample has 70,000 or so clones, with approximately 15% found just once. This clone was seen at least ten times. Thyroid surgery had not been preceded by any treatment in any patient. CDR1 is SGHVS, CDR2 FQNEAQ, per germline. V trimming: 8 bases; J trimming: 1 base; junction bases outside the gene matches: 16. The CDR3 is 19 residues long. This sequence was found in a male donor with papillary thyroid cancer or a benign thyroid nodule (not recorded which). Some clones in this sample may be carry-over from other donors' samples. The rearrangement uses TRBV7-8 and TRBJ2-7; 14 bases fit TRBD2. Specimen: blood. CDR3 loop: CASRRGGTSGSRRSYEQYF. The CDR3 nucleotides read TGTGCCAGCCGTAGAGGGGGGACTAGCGGGAGCAGGCGGTCCTACGAGCAGTACTTC.